These 29 T cell receptor beta chains were sequenced from one sample in a study of human T cells and chemical hapten exposure. As for time point: pre-sensitization, week 0. Treatment denoted: therapeutic diphenylcyclopropenone sensitization with weekly scalp DPC. TCRdb processed the RACE reads anew with MiXCR; each CDR3 protein has one entry. This repertoire shows approximately 400,000 distinct CDR3 sequences, around 5.5% found once; its top ten account for just over 2.5%. Sequences were derived from whole blood, sampled in connection with sensitization to the hapten diphenylcyclopropenone (DPC). These receptors were taken from a woman in her 50s with alopecia areata. Some clones in this sample may be carry-over from other donors' samples.

In this sample, this clonotype turned up many times. The chain is built from TRBV11-2 and TRBJ2-5; D is perhaps TRBD1 or TRBD2 (5 bases each). The CDR3 sequence is 15 residues long. CDR1 is SGHAT, CDR2 FQNNGV, per germline. Trimming removed 2 bases from V and 1 base from J, with 11 bases in between. The chain's CDR3 is CASSLFRGAQETQYF. The CDR3, as DNA: TGTGCCAGCAGCTTATTCAGAGGGGCCCAAGAGACCCAGTACTTC.

This clonotype was seen many times. This chain links TRBV29-1 with TRBJ2-3, with D maybe TRBD2 (5 bases). The CDR3 extends over 13 amino acids. Germline CDR1 is SQVTM and CDR2 is ANQGSEA. Between the trimmed V and J ends, which lost 3 bases and 3 bases, there was a span of 10 bases. The CDR3 DNA reads as TGCAGCGTTGATGGGGAGTGGACAGATACGCAGTATTTT. It specifies CSVDGEWTDTQYF.

Ten or more counts support this clonotype. The chain uses TRBV28 and TRBJ1-6; the D gene is possibly TRBD1 (6 bases). The V end was cut by 4 bases, the J end by 10 bases, with 17 bases between. CDR1 and CDR2 (germline): MDHEN, SYDVKM. This CDR3 is built from 15 residues. The CDR3 region has the DNA TGTGCCAGCAGTTCCGGTGCTGGACAGCCCTCACCCCTCCACTTT. This gives the protein CASSSGAGQPSPLHF.

This clonotype was seen ten or more times. This chain connects TRBV27 to TRBJ2-2; 10 bases are a match to TRBD1. V dropped 5 bases and J dropped 5; count of bases not matched to a gene: 11. In germline, CDR1 is MNHEY, CDR2 SMNVEV (reference sequence). This CDR3 has 17 amino acids. CDR3 coding DNA: TGTGCCAGCAGTCCACTTACTGGGACAGGGGTGACCGGGGAGCTGTTTTTT. Its translation is CASSPLTGTGVTGELFF.

As DNA, the CDR3 is TGTGCCAGCAGTCGAAACGGGTGGGAGACCCAGTACTTC. This codes for CASSRNGWETQYF. V usage is TRBV12-3 or TRBV12-4 and J usage is TRBJ2-5; the D is unclear. The CDR3 spans 13 residues. V lost 5 bases and J 5 bases, leaving 12 bases between the germline ends.

This clonotype was seen repeatedly, ten times or more. The rearrangement links TRBV7-2 to TRBJ2-1, with TRBD2 matching 8 bases. The CDR3 loop spans 16 amino acids. The V gene's germline CDR1 is SGHTA and CDR2 FQGNSA. Trimming removed 1 base from V and 3 bases from J; junction bases left unmatched: 5. The CDR3 DNA is TGTGCCAGCAGCTTAGTTAGCAGCGGGGGCTACAATGAGCAGTTCTTC. The encoded protein is CASSLVSSGGYNEQFF.

This clonotype was counted many times. V gene TRBV5-1 combines with J gene TRBJ2-5, with TRBD1 matching over 7 bases. CDR3 length: 12 amino acids. V was pared by 5 bases and J by 4 bases, with 2 bases of the junction left unmatched. Germline loops: CDR1 SGHRS, CDR2 YFSETQ. The CDR3 region is CASRRTGETQYF. The DNA for the CDR3 is TGCGCCAGCAGAAGGACAGGAGAGACCCAGTACTTC. The full variable domain, completed using reference TRBV5-1 and TRBJ2-5, is KAGVTQTPRYLIKTRGQQVTLSCSPISGHRSVSWYQQTPGQGLQFLFEYFSETQRNKGNFPGRFSGRQFSNSRSEMNVSTLELGDSALYLCASRRTGETQYFGPGTRLLVL.

This clonotype was recorded at least ten times. One end of the junction does not line up with germline, which may come from a read error. V and J are TRBV29-1 and TRBJ1-4; D not resolved. From germline, CDR1 is SQVTM and CDR2 ANQGSEA. The CDR3 is 10 residues long. CDR3 residues: CSVEDEKLFF. The CDR3 nucleotides read TGCAGCGTCGAAGATGAAAAACTGTTTTTT. The full variable domain, with the rest looked up from reference TRBV29-1 and TRBJ1-4, is SAVISQKPSRDICQRGTSLTIQCQVDSQVTMMFWYRQQPGQSLTLIATANQGSEATYESGFVIDKFPISRPNLTFSTLTVSNMSPEDSSIYLCSVEDEKLFFGSGTQLSVL.

This clonotype has only a few counts. The rearrangement joins TRBV29-1 to TRBJ2-7; no clear D gene. V was trimmed by 0 bases and J by 2 bases, leaving 11 bases between them. The CDR3 extends over 14 amino acids. Germline V gene sequence: CDR1 SQVTM, CDR2 ANQGSEA. The CDR3 loop is CSVEEPGLPYEQYF. The CDR3 coding sequence is TGCAGCGTTGAAGAGCCCGGGCTCCCCTACGAGCAGTACTTC.

This clonotype was counted ten times or more. This sequence joins TRBV4-3 and TRBJ2-3; the D gene is possibly TRBD1 (5 bases). CDR1 and CDR2 from the germline V gene are LGHNA and YSLEER. Trimming took off 0 bases at V and 6 bases at J, with 13 bases between the two ends. The CDR3 is 15 amino acids. The CDR3 DNA reads TGCGCCAGCAGCCAAGAGGTTGCAGGGCCCGATACGCAGTATTTT. Its protein product is CASSQEVAGPDTQYF.

This clonotype was seen repeatedly, ten times or more. This sequence joins TRBV18 and TRBJ2-2, with 7 bases aligning to TRBD1. The ends lost 3 bases at V and 1 base at J; junction bases unmatched: 5. The CDR3 is made up of 16 amino acids. Germline loops: CDR1 KGHSH, CDR2 LQKENI. The CDR3 nucleotides are TGTGCCAGCTCACCCGGGACAGAAAGGAACACCGGGGAGCTGTTTTTT. This codes for CASSPGTERNTGELFF.

The chain has TRBV5-1 and TRBJ1-5; tentative D call: TRBD1 (6 bases). Germline V CDR1 and CDR2: SGHRS, YFSETQ. The CDR3 sequence is 15 residues long. Trimming pared 0 bases from V and 5 bases from J, leaving 12 bases between. This CDR3 reads CASSLVDSGDQPQHF. DNA for the CDR3: TGCGCCAGCAGCTTGGTGGACAGTGGGGATCAGCCCCAGCATTTT.

The V gene is TRBV29-1, the J gene TRBJ1-2; D might be TRBD1 (6 bases). V dropped 4 bases and J dropped 7 bases, with 13 bases sitting between them. The CDR3 spans 12 residues. Germline V lookup: CDR1 SQVTM, CDR2 ANQGSEA. CDR3 sequence reads: CSVAGEAGGYTF. In DNA, the CDR3 is TGCAGCGTTGCAGGGGAAGCGGGTGGCTACACCTTC.

This sequence joins TRBV6-5 and TRBJ1-2; a weak D match, TRBD1 (5 bases). Germline-derived CDR1 and CDR2 are MNHEY and SVGAGI. The CDR3 is 15 residues long. Trimming pared 5 bases from V and 2 bases from J, leaving 15 bases between. The CDR3 DNA reads as TGTGCCAGCAGTGGACGGGGCAGGGAGAACTATGGCTACACCTTC. Protein: CASSGRGRENYGYTF.

Many counts were recorded for this clonotype. The J gene is TRBJ2-5, the V gene TRBV5-1, with D unclear. Trimming cost V 1 base and J 5 bases, with 9 bases left between them. Germline loops: CDR1 SGHRS, CDR2 YFSETQ. This CDR3 is built from 13 residues. The chain's CDR3 is CASSLTGLETQYF. CDR3 nucleotide sequence: TGCGCCAGCAGCTTGACGGGTTTGGAGACCCAGTACTTC.

The sample holds a few counts of this clonotype. V usage is TRBV25-1 and J usage is TRBJ1-5; maybe TRBD1 (5 bases). Between the trimmed V and J ends, which lost 6 bases and 2 bases, there was a span of 14 bases. In germline, CDR1 is MGHDK, CDR2 SYGVNS. CDR3 length: 15 amino acids. The CDR3 region is CASRRGDCRNQPQHF. The CDR3 DNA sequence: TGTGCCAGCAGGCGGGGCGATTGTCGCAATCAGCCCCAGCATTTT. Variable domain in full (rest from reference TRBV25-1 and TRBJ1-5): EADIYQTPRYLVIGTGKKITLECSQTMGHDKMYWYQQDPGMELHLIHYSYGVNSTEKGDLSSESTVSRIRTEHFPLTLESARPSHTSQYLCASRRGDCRNQPQHFGDGTRLSIL.

This clonotype was observed a handful of times. The J gene is TRBJ1-2, the V gene TRBV5-6; 7 nucleotides agree with TRBD1. Germline V gene lookup returns CDR1 SGHDT and CDR2 YYEEEE. The CDR3 covers 12 residues. The V and J ends lost 3 bases and 8 bases, in that order; junction bases with no gene match: 4. CDR3 DNA sequence: TGTGCCAGCAGCTACAGGGGCGCCGGCTACACCTTC. This encodes CASSYRGAGYTF.

The chain has TRBV5-1 and TRBJ2-3; D remains unclear. Germline CDR1 and CDR2: SGHRS and YFSETQ. V was clipped by 0 bases and J by 4 bases, with 6 bases between them. The length of the CDR3 is 13 residues. In nucleotides, the CDR3 is TGCGCCAGCAGCTTGGCTCTGTCAGATACGCAGTATTTT. Translated: CASSLALSDTQYF.

This clonotype showed up many times. One end of the junction does not line up with germline, which may come from a read error. V usage is TRBV12-3 or TRBV12-4 and J usage is TRBJ1-1; D is uncertain. This CDR3 has 13 amino acids. Written as DNA, the CDR3 is TGCGCCAGCAGCTTGTCGGCAAACACTGAAGCTTTCTTT. This encodes CASSLSANTEAFF.

This clonotype was recorded many times. The V and J genes are TRBV29-1 and TRBJ1-1, with 8 bases identical to TRBD1. The CDR3 sequence is 13 residues long. Germline V lookup: CDR1 SQVTM, CDR2 ANQGSEA. V was clipped by 7 bases and J by 3 bases; unmatched bases: 7. CDR3 DNA sequence: TGCAGCGCCTCGACAGGGGTTGACACTGAAGCTTTCTTT. This encodes CSASTGVDTEAFF.

The genes are TRBV4-3 and TRBJ2-7; 7 bases are shared with TRBD2. The CDR3 is 16 amino acids. CDR1 is LGHNA and CDR2 is YSLEER in the germline V gene. The ends lost 1 base at V and 1 base at J; junction bases unmatched: 7. As DNA, the CDR3 is TGCGCCAGCAGCCAAGTGGCGGGGGATGCGTCCTACGAGCAGTACTTC. Encoded protein: CASSQVAGDASYEQYF.

Ten or more counts support this clonotype. The chain combines TRBV29-1 with TRBJ1-2, with 9 bases fitting TRBD1. This CDR3 has 15 amino acids. Looked up from germline, CDR1 is SQVTM and CDR2 is ANQGSEA. The V segment lost 2 bases and the J segment 5 bases; nucleotides outside the gene matches: 9. CDR3 in DNA: TGCAGCGTTGAACGACCGGGACAGGGAATGTATGGCTACACCTTC. This gives the protein CSVERPGQGMYGYTF. The full variable domain, completed using reference TRBV29-1 and TRBJ1-2, is SAVISQKPSRDICQRGTSLTIQCQVDSQVTMMFWYRQQPGQSLTLIATANQGSEATYESGFVIDKFPISRPNLTFSTLTVSNMSPEDSSIYLCSVERPGQGMYGYTFGSGTRLTVV.

The V call is TRBV6-2 or TRBV6-3, the J call TRBJ2-1, with a possible D match to TRBD2 (6 bases). Germline V gene sequence: CDR1 MNHEY, CDR2 SVGEGT. The CDR3 totals 15 residues. The V gene lost 6 bases and the J gene lost 2 bases, with 14 bases spanning the gap. The CDR3 spells CASREGTSAYNEQFF. CDR3 coding DNA: TGTGCCAGCAGGGAAGGGACTTCCGCCTACAATGAGCAGTTCTTC.

This clonotype was detected only a few times. The chain recombines TRBV6-5 with TRBJ1-1; the D gene is possibly TRBD1 (6 bases). This CDR3 region has 13 residues. Germline assignment: CDR1 MNHEY and CDR2 SVGAGI. V was shortened by 6 bases and J by 5 bases, with 13 bases between the two germline ends. The CDR3 DNA reads TGTGCCAGCAGCCTTGGACAGCCTACTGAAGCTTTCTTT. Translating it yields CASSLGQPTEAFF.

This clonotype was detected ten times or more. J is TRBJ2-3 and V is TRBV21-1; the listed D gene, TRBD1, was not tested against the DNA. TRBV21-1 is classified as a pseudogene. The CDR3 consists of 15 residues. The DNA of the CDR3 is TGTGCCAGCAGCAAAGAGGGCAGGGGCACAGATACGCAGTATTTT. This sequence encodes CASSKEGRGTDTQYF.

V gene TRBV9 combines with J gene TRBJ1-4; tentatively, D is TRBD1 (5 bases). Germline CDR1 and CDR2: SGDLS and YYNGEE. This CDR3 spans 16 amino acids. V lost 4 bases and J 0 bases, leaving 13 bases between the germline ends. CDR3 sequence reads: CASSPTASSTNEKLFF. The CDR3 bases are TGTGCCAGCAGCCCGACAGCTAGCTCAACTAATGAAAAACTGTTTTTT.

The chain recombines TRBV7-2 with TRBJ2-1, with D maybe TRBD2 (5 bases). The CDR3 runs 13 residues. V lost 5 bases, J lost 9 bases, and 14 bases lay in between. Germline values: CDR1 SGHTA, CDR2 FQGNSA. In nucleotides, the CDR3 is TGTGCCAGCAGCCTAGTAAGGGAGAGTGAGCAGTTCTTC. As protein: CASSLVRESEQFF. The full variable domain, completed using reference TRBV7-2 and TRBJ2-1, is GAGVSQSPSNKVTEKGKDVELRCDPISGHTALYWYRQSLGQGLEFLIYFQGNSAPDKSGLPSDRFSAERTGGSVSTLTIQRTQQEDSAVYLCASSLVRESEQFFGPGTRLTVL.

On this clonotype itself: A read error is possible here, since a much larger clone lies one base away. The chain recombines TRBV28 with TRBJ1-1; D is uncertain. Germline loops: CDR1 MDHEN, CDR2 SYDVKM. Trimming stripped 2 bases from V and 1 base from J, with 5 bases between. The CDR3 totals 13 residues. The CDR3 here is CASSLPQNTEAFF. The CDR3 nucleotides are TGTGCCAGCAGTTTACCTCAGAACACTGAAGCTTTCTTT.

The CDR3 nucleotides are TGTGCCATCAGTGTGGGGGGAACCAGCACAGATACGCAGTATTTT. It specifies CAISVGGTSTDTQYF. The rearrangement links TRBV10-3 to TRBJ2-3, with D perhaps TRBD2 (6 bases). Per the germline V gene, CDR1 is ENHRY and CDR2 is SYGVKD. The CDR3 consists of 15 residues. Trimming left V 4 bases short and J 0 bases short, with 11 bases between.